The 28 T cell receptor beta chains listed next were all sequenced from one sample in a study of regulatory T cells in long-lasting Graves disease (dated by TCRdb to the early 2020s). Read against the paper, the sample's time point label means: newly diagnosed GD, antithyroid drugs for less than 3 months. RNA was extracted from PBMCs in TRIzol for both TCR sequencing and RNA sequencing. Preparation of the library involved multiplex PCR. The instrument was an Illumina HiSeq 4000. iRepertoire HTBI primers and Arm-PCR amplification of CDR3 regions were used to construct TCR beta libraries. TCRdb passed the public sequencing reads through fastp at Q25 and MiXCR, retaining productive beta sequences. Identical CDR3 protein sequences are pooled into one entry, listed with their most common genes and DNA. The sample data list 350,000 to 500,000 distinct CDR3 sequences, and roughly 17% of these were observed just once. The ten largest clonotypes hold 20% to 25% of the sample.

These data also formed part of another study, on T cells in Graves' hyperthyroidism and ophthalmopathy.

The input for sequencing was peripheral blood mononuclear cells (PBMCs), taken at new diagnosis, from a patient treated with antithyroid drugs. These receptor sequences come from a woman aged 18-35 years with Graves disease. Donor details come from another sample of the same person, matched by shared clones.

This clonotype was detected ten times or more. J is TRBJ1-2 and V is TRBV11-2, with D possibly TRBD1 on 5 matching bases. The CDR3 runs to 15 residues. V was cut by 2 bases and J by 4 bases, with 14 bases left in between. Germline V CDR1 and CDR2: SGHAT, FQNNGV. In DNA, the CDR3 is TGTGCCAGCAGCTTACCCCTGGACATCGGCTATGGCTACACCTTC. It is translated as CASSLPLDIGYGYTF.

Ten or more counts support this clonotype. The genes are TRBV12-3 or TRBV12-4 and TRBJ1-2; D is possibly TRBD1 (5 bases). The V and J ends lost 6 bases and 4 bases respectively, with 9 bases between them. This CDR3 contains 12 residues. The CDR3 sequence is CASRTAGYGYTF. CDR3 in DNA: TGTGCCAGCAGGACAGCAGGCTATGGCTACACCTTC.

The chain combines TRBV18 with TRBJ2-2; 10 nucleotides match TRBD2. The CDR3 runs 17 residues. V lost 1 base to trimming and J lost 5 bases; unmatched junction nucleotides: 7. Germline V gene lookup returns CDR1 KGHSH and CDR2 LQKENI. The CDR3 protein is CASSPLGTSAGTGELFF. CDR3 coding DNA: TGTGCCAGCTCACCACTTGGGACTAGCGCAGGGACCGGGGAGCTGTTTTTT.

At least ten counts were recorded for this clonotype. The chain carries TRBV30 and TRBJ2-3; 11 bases match TRBD2. The CDR3 has 15 residues. The germline CDR1 and CDR2 sequences are GTSNPN and SVGIG (reference sequence). The V and J ends lost 2 bases and 1 base, in that order; junction bases with no gene match: 2. This CDR3 is CAWSTSGSGTDTQYF. CDR3 coding DNA: TGTGCCTGGAGTACTAGCGGGAGCGGCACAGATACGCAGTATTTT.

Notes on this clonotype: This sequence may be a read error, since a much larger clone differs from it by one base. The chain uses TRBV28 and TRBJ2-7; 12 positions agree with TRBD2. The germline CDR1 and CDR2 sequences are MDHEN and SYDVKM. The V and J ends lost 10 bases and 0 bases, in that order; junction bases with no gene match: 10. The CDR3 is made up of 16 amino acids. CDR3 DNA: TGTGCCACCCTATGGACTAGCGGGATGACCTCCTACGAGCAGTACTTC. Translating it yields CATLWTSGMTSYEQYF.

In this sample, this clonotype turned up many times. The rearrangement links TRBV2 to TRBJ2-7; a weak D match, TRBD2 (6 bases). V was clipped by 2 bases and J by 4 bases, with 12 bases between them. The CDR3 contains 14 residues. Germline CDR1 and CDR2: SNHLY and FYNNEI. The CDR3 protein is CASSERDFSYEQYF. The CDR3 bases are TGTGCCAGCAGTGAAAGGGACTTCTCGTACGAGCAGTACTTC. Together with reference TRBV2 and TRBJ2-7, the CDR3 gives the full variable domain: EPEVTQTPSHQVTQMGQEVILRCVPISNHLYFYWYRQILGQKVEFLVSFYNNEISEKSEIFDDQFSVERPDGSNFTLKIRSTKLEDSAMYFCASSERDFSYEQYFGPGTRLTVT.

This clonotype was found a few times. The V and J genes are TRBV7-3 and TRBJ2-7; the match to TRBD1 covers 10 bases. V trimming: 5 bases; J trimming: 6 bases; junction bases outside the gene matches: 7. CDR3 size: 14 residues. The V gene's germline CDR1 is SGHTA and CDR2 FQGTGA. The CDR3 protein is CASSRQGAAGEQYF. In DNA, the CDR3 is TGTGCCAGCAGCCGACAGGGGGCGGCGGGCGAGCAGTACTTC.

Many counts were recorded for this clonotype. The chain's CDR3 is CASSLTRGWSSYNEQFF. The CDR3 bases are TGTGCCAGCAGCTTAACTAGGGGATGGAGCTCCTACAATGAGCAGTTCTTC. This chain connects TRBV11-2 to TRBJ2-1; D might be TRBD1 or TRBD2, each matching 5 bases. Germline CDR1 and CDR2: SGHAT and FQNNGV. V was shortened by 2 bases and J by 0 bases, with 14 bases between the two germline ends. This CDR3 is built from 17 residues.

The chain joins TRBV27 to TRBJ2-1; weak D call: TRBD1 (6 bases). CDR1 and CDR2 (germline): MNHEY, SMNVEV (reference sequence). Trimming stripped 7 bases from V and 5 bases from J, with 12 bases between. This CDR3 has 13 amino acids. The CDR3 DNA reads TGTGCCAGCACCCAGGACAGAAACAATGAGCAGTTCTTC. Residues: CASTQDRNNEQFF.

This clonotype was counted a single time. This rearrangement joins TRBV4-1 to TRBJ2-7; D call uncertain. In germline, CDR1 is MGHRA, CDR2 YSYEKL. The CDR3 has 15 amino acids. V dropped 0 bases and J dropped 2 bases, with 11 bases sitting between them. The DNA for the CDR3 is TGCGCCAGCAGCCAAGACTCGGGTAAGCCCTACGAGCAGTACTTC. As protein: CASSQDSGKPYEQYF.

Concerning this clonotype: No conserved phenylalanine or tryptophan ends this CDR3, so it is likely a read error. The DNA is left out, because the CDR3 cannot be placed on it with certainty; the CDR3 is given as TCRdb lists it. J is TRBJ1-5 and V is TRBV3-1. With termini counted, the CDR3 has 13 amino acids. Germline V gives CDR1 LGHDT, CDR2 YNNKEL (reference sequence). The chain's CDR3 is CASSQGVNQPEHL.

This clonotype was detected many times. V usage is TRBV28 and J usage is TRBJ2-1; 8 bases map to TRBD2. The CDR3 runs to 16 residues. With V trimmed by 6 bases and J by 9 bases, 16 bases remained unmatched. From germline, CDR1 is MDHEN and CDR2 SYDVKM. The CDR3 spells CASSMTSARLSLEQFF. The DNA of the CDR3 is TGTGCCAGCAGCATGACTAGCGCGCGGCTCAGCCTTGAGCAGTTCTTC.

This chain connects TRBV20-1 to TRBJ2-5, with 12 bases fitting TRBD2. Germline V gene lookup returns CDR1 DFQATT and CDR2 SNEGSKA (reference sequence). The CDR3 sequence is 17 residues long. V trimming: 6 bases; J trimming: 3 bases; junction bases outside the gene matches: 14. The CDR3 loop reads CSANLTSGSIGKETQYF. The CDR3 bases are TGCAGTGCAAACCTGACTAGCGGGAGCATAGGAAAAGAGACCCAGTACTTC.

This clonotype was seen repeatedly, ten times or more. The chain joins TRBV6-2 or TRBV6-3 to TRBJ2-7; 7 bases agree with TRBD2. The CDR3 consists of 17 residues. Germline V gene lookup returns CDR1 MNHEY and CDR2 SVGEGT. The trim removed 8 bases at V and 7 bases at J, leaving 23 bases unmatched. The CDR3 here is CASRNHAAGDLGVEQYF. CDR3 coding DNA: TGTGCCAGCCGGAATCACGCGGCGGGAGATTTAGGGGTTGAGCAGTACTTC.

The rearrangement uses TRBV5-1 and TRBJ2-5; 7 positions match TRBD1. CDR3 length equals 15 residues. Germline CDR1 and CDR2: SGHRS and YFSETQ. V dropped 1 base and J dropped 2; count of bases not matched to a gene: 5. CDR3 region: CASSLTGVKQETQYF. CDR3 coding DNA: TGCGCCAGCAGCTTGACAGGGGTAAAACAAGAGACCCAGTACTTC.

In its sample, this clonotype was seen many times. V is TRBV11-2 and J is TRBJ2-1; weak D call: TRBD2 (6 bases). The CDR3 consists of 20 residues. Between the trimmed V and J ends, which lost 1 base and 0 bases, there was a span of 22 bases. Germline loops: CDR1 SGHAT, CDR2 FQNNGV. CDR3 protein: CASSLGIRPRETSSYNEQFF. The CDR3 DNA is TGTGCCAGCAGCTTAGGAATAAGGCCCCGGGAGACTAGCTCCTACAATGAGCAGTTCTTC.

Details on this clonotype: Being one base from a much bigger clone, this may be a read error. Given the absence of the conserved phenylalanine or tryptophan at the CDR3 end, a read error is likely. The chain couples TRBV12-3 or TRBV12-4 to TRBJ2-7, with 8 bases aligning to TRBD2. Losses at the gene ends were 6 bases for V and 0 bases for J; bases not matched to a gene: 10. This CDR3 has 16 residues. The CDR3 DNA is TGTGCCAGCAGCTGGGGGCGGCGGGAGGCCTCCTACGAGCAGTACTCC. This encodes CASSWGRREASYEQYS.

CDR3 sequence (DNA): TGTGCCAGAGGACAGGGGGTAATCGGGGAGCTGTTTTTT. Its protein is CARGQGVIGELFF. The chain links TRBV19 to TRBJ2-2; TRBD1 aligns across 10 bases. V lost 9 bases to trimming and J lost 7 bases; unmatched junction nucleotides: 5. This CDR3 contains 13 residues. Germline values: CDR1 LNHDA, CDR2 SQIVND (reference sequence).

This clonotype occurred many times. This sequence joins TRBV7-9 and TRBJ2-7, with D possibly TRBD1 on 6 matching bases. V lost 3 bases and J 4 bases, leaving 10 bases between the germline ends. This CDR3 spans 13 amino acids. Germline-derived CDR1 and CDR2 are SEHNR and FQNEAQ (reference sequence). CDR3 sequence: CASSFGTTYEQYF. The CDR3 DNA reads TGTGCCAGCAGCTTCGGGACAACTTACGAGCAGTACTTC.

Comment on this clonotype: This may be a read error: a much more frequent sequence differs by one nucleotide. This chain links TRBV12-3 or TRBV12-4 with TRBJ1-5, with 11 bases that match TRBD1. Trimming cost V 4 bases and J 6 bases; bases outside gene matches: 8. The CDR3 is made up of 16 amino acids. In DNA form, the CDR3 reads TGTGCCAGCAGTTCTAACCGGGACAGGGGGATTCAGCCCCAGCATTTT. This encodes CASSSNRDRGIQPQHF.

Many counts were recorded for this clonotype. The CDR3 DNA reads as TGCGCCAGATATAGACAGGGGGACTACGAGCAGTACTTC. Translating it yields CARYRQGDYEQYF. This sequence joins TRBV10-1 and TRBJ2-7, with 9 bases lining up with TRBD1. Per the germline V gene, CDR1 is WNHNN and CDR2 is SYGVQD (reference sequence). After removal of 9 bases from V and 3 bases from J, the junction contained 6 bases not matched to a gene. CDR3 size: 13 residues.

This clonotype came up many times. The rearrangement uses TRBV20-1 and TRBJ2-7, with D perhaps being TRBD1 or TRBD2 (5 bases each). With 2 bases removed from V and 5 bases from J, the gap between germline ends came to 13 bases. The CDR3 spans 13 residues. Germline CDR1 reads DFQATT; CDR2 reads SNEGSKA (reference sequence). CDR3 coding DNA: TGCAGTGCTAGACAAGGGGCGCGGGACGAGCAGTACTTC. The encoded protein is CSARQGARDEQYF.

This clonotype was seen more than once but under ten times. Germline and junction disagree at one end, which may indicate a read error. The chain uses TRBV5-1 and TRBJ2-7; D may be TRBD1 or TRBD2 (5 bases each). The CDR3 extends over 15 amino acids. CDR1 and CDR2 (germline): SGHRS, YFSETQ. The CDR3, as DNA: TGCGTCAGCAGCTTGGCTAACGGGGCCGGGTACGAGCAGTACTTC. It is translated as CVSSLANGAGYEQYF.

A few counts support this clonotype. This CDR3 reads CASSLFGDTQYF. The CDR3 DNA is TGTGCCAGCAGCCTTTTTGGGGATACGCAGTATTTT. The chain links TRBV12-3 or TRBV12-4 to TRBJ2-3, with unresolved D. Trimming removed 6 bases at V and 6 bases at J, with 10 bases between. This CDR3 is built from 12 residues.

This clonotype has at least ten counts. V usage is TRBV20-1 and J usage is TRBJ2-3, with D perhaps matching TRBD2 (5 bases). The CDR3 runs to 14 residues. Germline CDR1 is DFQATT and CDR2 is SNEGSKA (reference sequence). Trimming shortened V by 1 base and J by 6 bases, and 14 bases separated the two germline ends. The CDR3 DNA follows: TGCAGTGCTAGAGCCCCTGGACGAGGGGATACGCAGTATTTT. As protein: CSARAPGRGDTQYF.

With respect to this clonotype: The CDR3 does not close with the conserved phenylalanine or tryptophan, likely indicating a read error. The chain couples TRBV5-1 to TRBJ1-2, with D unresolved. V lost 4 bases, J lost 4 bases, and 8 bases lay in between. There are 12 residues in the CDR3. Germline loops: CDR1 SGHRS, CDR2 YFSETQ. The CDR3 spells CASSPASYGYTS. The CDR3 DNA follows: TGCGCCAGCAGCCCGGCGAGCTATGGCTACACCTCC.

This clonotype was observed a handful of times. The genes are TRBV3-1 and TRBJ2-7, with TRBD2 identical over 9 bases. The length of the CDR3 is 13 residues. The junction had 10 bases not matched to a gene; V was cut back by 3 bases and J by 13 bases. Germline V gene lookup returns CDR1 LGHDT and CDR2 YNNKEL (reference sequence). Here the CDR3 reads CASSQREGPAFYF. CDR3 bases: TGTGCCAGCAGCCAGCGGGAGGGGCCTGCTTTTTACTTC.

CDR3 nucleotides: TGCGCCAGCAGCCAAGAAGGGCAGCCTAATGAAAAACTGTTTTTT. As protein: CASSQEGQPNEKLFF. The chain has TRBV4-1 and TRBJ1-4; D unclear. Trimming removed 0 bases from V and 3 bases from J, with 8 bases in between. The CDR3 covers 15 residues. Looked up from germline, CDR1 is MGHRA and CDR2 is YSYEKL.